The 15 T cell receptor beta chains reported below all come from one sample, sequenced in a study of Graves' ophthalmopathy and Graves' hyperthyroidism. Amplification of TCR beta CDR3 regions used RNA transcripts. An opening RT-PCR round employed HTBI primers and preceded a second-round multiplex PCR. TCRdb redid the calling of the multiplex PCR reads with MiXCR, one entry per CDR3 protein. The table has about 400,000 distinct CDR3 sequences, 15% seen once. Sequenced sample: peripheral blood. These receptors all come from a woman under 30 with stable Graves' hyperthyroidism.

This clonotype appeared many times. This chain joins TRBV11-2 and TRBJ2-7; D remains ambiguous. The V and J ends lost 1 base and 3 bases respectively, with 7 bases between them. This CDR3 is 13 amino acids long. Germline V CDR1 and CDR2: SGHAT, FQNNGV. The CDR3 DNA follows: TGTGCCAGCAGCTTAGTTGGTATCTACGAGCAGTACTTC. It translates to CASSLVGIYEQYF.

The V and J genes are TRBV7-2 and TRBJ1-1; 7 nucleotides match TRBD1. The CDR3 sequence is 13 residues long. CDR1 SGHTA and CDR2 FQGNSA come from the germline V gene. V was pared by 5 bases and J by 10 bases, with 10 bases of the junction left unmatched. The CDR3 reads CASSVTGIASAFF. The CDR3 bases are TGTGCCAGCAGCGTGACAGGGATTGCGTCAGCTTTCTTT.

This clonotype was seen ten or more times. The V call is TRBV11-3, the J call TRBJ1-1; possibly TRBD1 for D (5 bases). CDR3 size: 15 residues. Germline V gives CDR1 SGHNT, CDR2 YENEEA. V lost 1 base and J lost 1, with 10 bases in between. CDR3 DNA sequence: TGTGCCAGCAGCTTAGGGTCAGGGTCGAACACTGAAGCTTTCTTT. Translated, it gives CASSLGSGSNTEAFF.

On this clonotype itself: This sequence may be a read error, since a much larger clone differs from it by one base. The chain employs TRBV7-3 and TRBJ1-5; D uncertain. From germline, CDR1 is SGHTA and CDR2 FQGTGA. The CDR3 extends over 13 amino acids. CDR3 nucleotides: TGTGCCAGCCGCTTAGATCAGACGCAGCCCCAGCATTTT. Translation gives CASRLDQTQPQHF.

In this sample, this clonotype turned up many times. The CDR3: CASSDNGINYGYTF. Here the CDR3 DNA reads TGTGCCAGCTCAGACAACGGTATTAACTATGGCTACACCTTC. The gene calls are TRBV2 and TRBJ1-2; D call uncertain. CDR3 length: 14 amino acids. V shed 8 bases and J shed 1 base, with 14 bases lying between them. In germline, CDR1 is SNHLY, CDR2 FYNNEI.

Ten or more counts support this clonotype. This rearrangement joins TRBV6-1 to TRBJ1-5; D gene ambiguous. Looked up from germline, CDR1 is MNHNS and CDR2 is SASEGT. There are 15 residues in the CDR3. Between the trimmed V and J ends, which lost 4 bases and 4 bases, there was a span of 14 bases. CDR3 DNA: TGTGCCAGCAGTGTCGGGAGCCACGCAAATCAGCCCCAGCATTTT. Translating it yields CASSVGSHANQPQHF.

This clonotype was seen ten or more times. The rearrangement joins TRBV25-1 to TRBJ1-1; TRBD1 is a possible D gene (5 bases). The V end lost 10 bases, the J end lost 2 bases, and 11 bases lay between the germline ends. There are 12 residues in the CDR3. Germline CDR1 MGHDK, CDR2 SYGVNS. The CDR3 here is CATWGSNTEAFF. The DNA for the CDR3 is TGTGCCACGTGGGGCAGCAACACTGAAGCTTTCTTT.

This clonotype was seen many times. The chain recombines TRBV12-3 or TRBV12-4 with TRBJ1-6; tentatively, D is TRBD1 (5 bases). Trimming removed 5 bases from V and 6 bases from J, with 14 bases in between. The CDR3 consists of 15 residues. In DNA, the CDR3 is TGTGCCAGCAGTCCGAATAGAGGGGTTAATTCACCCCTCCACTTT. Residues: CASSPNRGVNSPLHF.

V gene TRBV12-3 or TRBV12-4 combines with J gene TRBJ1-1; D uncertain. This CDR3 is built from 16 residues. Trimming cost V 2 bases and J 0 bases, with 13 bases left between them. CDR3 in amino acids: CASSLRRKTMNTEAFF. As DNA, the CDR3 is TGTGCCAGCAGTTTACGCAGAAAGACCATGAACACTGAAGCTTTCTTT.

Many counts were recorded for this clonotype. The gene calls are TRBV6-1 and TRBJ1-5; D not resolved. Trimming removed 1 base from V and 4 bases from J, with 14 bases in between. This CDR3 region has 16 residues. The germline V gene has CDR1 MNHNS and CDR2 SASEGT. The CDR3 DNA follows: TGTGCCAGCAGTGAAGGAGTCGGAGGAGCTAATCAGCCCCAGCATTTT. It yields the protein CASSEGVGGANQPQHF.

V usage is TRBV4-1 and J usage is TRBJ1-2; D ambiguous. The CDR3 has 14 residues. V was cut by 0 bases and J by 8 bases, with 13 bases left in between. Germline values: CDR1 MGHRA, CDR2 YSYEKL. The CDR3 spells CASSQDIGVSGYTF. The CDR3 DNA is TGCGCCAGCAGCCAAGATATTGGGGTCTCCGGCTACACCTTC.

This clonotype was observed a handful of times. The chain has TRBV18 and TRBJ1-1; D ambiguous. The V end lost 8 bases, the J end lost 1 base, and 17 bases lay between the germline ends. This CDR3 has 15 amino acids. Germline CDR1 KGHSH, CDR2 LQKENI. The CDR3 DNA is TGTGCCAGCGCGAAAGTCGGGGATAGGAACACTGAAGCTTTCTTT. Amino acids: CASAKVGDRNTEAFF. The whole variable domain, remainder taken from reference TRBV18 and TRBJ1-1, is NAGVMQNPRHLVRRRGQEARLRCSPMKGHSHVYWYRQLPEEGLKFMVYLQKENIIDESGMPKERFSAEFPKEGPSILRIQQVVRGDSAAYFCASAKVGDRNTEAFFGQGTRLTVV.

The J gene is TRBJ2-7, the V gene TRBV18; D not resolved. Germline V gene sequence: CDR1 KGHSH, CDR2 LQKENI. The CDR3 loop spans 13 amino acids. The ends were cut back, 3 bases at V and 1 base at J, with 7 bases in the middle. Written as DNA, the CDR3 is TGTGCCAGCTCACCGAGGCAGTCCTACGAGCAGTACTTC. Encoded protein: CASSPRQSYEQYF.

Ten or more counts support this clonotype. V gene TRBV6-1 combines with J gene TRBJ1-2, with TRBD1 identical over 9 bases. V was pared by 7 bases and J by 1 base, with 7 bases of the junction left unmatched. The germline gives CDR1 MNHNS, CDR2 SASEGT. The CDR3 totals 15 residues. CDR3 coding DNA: TGTGCCAGCACCCGGACAGGGGCACTTAACTATGGCTACACCTTC. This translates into CASTRTGALNYGYTF.

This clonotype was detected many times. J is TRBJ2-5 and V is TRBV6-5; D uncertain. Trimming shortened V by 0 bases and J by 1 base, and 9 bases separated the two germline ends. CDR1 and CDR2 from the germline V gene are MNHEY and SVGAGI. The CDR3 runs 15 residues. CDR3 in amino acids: CASSYSQRAQETQYF. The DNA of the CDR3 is TGTGCCAGCAGTTACTCCCAGCGCGCCCAAGAGACCCAGTACTTC.